These 27 T cell receptor beta chains share one sample of origin, sequenced in a study of molecular identifiers for immune sequencing clone quantification. Via MiXCR, TCRdb re-called the PCR reads, giving one row per CDR3 protein. This table holds around 100,000 distinct CDR3 sequences, about 32% found once. What was sequenced was naive CD8+ T cells from blood, with Jurkat cell RNA spiked in. The subset denotes: FACS-sorted CD8+CD4-CCR7+CD45RA+ naive T cells. The receptors stem from a human donor in good health. Some libraries in this study had Jurkat cell RNA spiked in.

The sample holds many counts of this clonotype. This chain joins TRBV28 and TRBJ2-7; 8 bases are shared with TRBD1. Germline-derived CDR1 and CDR2 are MDHEN and SYDVKM. V lost 2 bases to trimming and J lost 2 bases; unmatched junction nucleotides: 11. This CDR3 contains 17 residues. CDR3 loop: CASSLKLRTGPTYEQYF. DNA for the CDR3: TGTGCCAGCAGTTTAAAGTTAAGGACAGGGCCGACCTACGAGCAGTACTTC.

This clonotype came up many times. This rearrangement joins TRBV28 to TRBJ1-2; possibly TRBD1 for D (6 bases). This CDR3 comprises 15 residues. The V end was cut by 3 bases, the J end by 1 base, with 12 bases between. CDR1 and CDR2 from the germline V gene are MDHEN and SYDVKM. The CDR3 reads CASSFWAGVNYGYTF. For the CDR3, the DNA is TGTGCCAGCAGTTTTTGGGCAGGGGTTAACTATGGCTACACCTTC.

This sequence joins TRBV28 and TRBJ2-7, with 11 nucleotides matching TRBD2. The CDR3 totals 18 residues. Germline V gene sequence: CDR1 MDHEN, CDR2 SYDVKM. Unmatched junction bases numbered 12, after V lost 3 bases and J lost 2 bases. As DNA, the CDR3 is TGTGCCAGCAGTTTTCGAAGACTAGCGGGGCTAAAAACCTACGAGCAGTACTTC. Amino acid sequence: CASSFRRLAGLKTYEQYF.

Concerning this clonotype itself: The junction differs from germline at one of its ends, possibly a read error. This chain links TRBV6-5 with TRBJ2-3; D unclear. The CDR3 covers 16 residues. Germline V gives CDR1 MNHEY, CDR2 SVGAGI. The CDR3 loop reads CASRYSDWPGRDTQYF. The CDR3, as DNA: TGTGCCAGCAGGTACTCAGACTGGCCCGGCAGGGATACGCAGTATTTT.

This clonotype has just one count. At one of its ends the junction is not consistent with the germline gene, which may arise from a read error. The V call is TRBV20-1, the J call TRBJ1-2, with D tentatively TRBD1 (5 bases). The CDR3 runs to 13 residues. Per the germline V gene, CDR1 is DFQATT and CDR2 is SNEGSKA (reference sequence). CDR3 region: CSADGGKIGGYSF. The CDR3, as DNA: TGCAGTGCTGACGGGGGGAAGATCGGAGGCTACTCCTTC.

The chain uses TRBV12-3 or TRBV12-4 and TRBJ1-1; 9 bases fit TRBD1. The CDR3 is 14 amino acids. The ends lost 6 bases at V and 5 bases at J; junction bases unmatched: 7. The CDR3 sequence is CASRMGQGGTEAFF. The CDR3, as DNA: TGTGCCAGCAGAATGGGACAGGGAGGAACTGAAGCTTTCTTT.

This chain uses TRBV4-3 with TRBJ2-3, with 10 bases lining up with TRBD2. From germline, CDR1 is LGHNA and CDR2 YSLEER. There are 18 residues in the CDR3. V was clipped by 4 bases and J by 5 bases; unmatched bases: 15. The CDR3 here is CASSRAFLAGEAVDTQYF. The CDR3 nucleotides are TGCGCCAGCAGCCGAGCTTTTCTAGCGGGAGAGGCGGTAGATACGCAGTATTTT.

Concerning this clonotype: One base away lies a much larger clone, so this may be a sequencing read error. The V gene is TRBV7-9, the J gene TRBJ2-3; no firm D call. Germline-derived CDR1 and CDR2 are SEHNR and FQNEAQ (reference sequence). CDR3 length: 16 residues. V lost 5 bases and J lost 3, with 18 bases in between. The CDR3 bases are TGTGCCAGCAGCCGACCCCCCGGCGTGGGTACAGATACGCAGTATTTT. It translates to CASSRPPGVGTDTQYF. The full variable domain, completed using reference TRBV7-9 and TRBJ2-3, is DTGVSQNPRHKITKRGQNVTFRCDPISEHNRLYWYRQTLGQGPEFLTYFQNEAQLEKSRLLSDRFSAERPKGSFSTLEIQRTEQGDSAMYLCASSRPPGVGTDTQYFGPGTRLTVL.

This rearrangement joins TRBV15 to TRBJ2-7, with 10 bases that match TRBD1. CDR3 length equals 14 residues. Germline V lookup: CDR1 LNHNV, CDR2 YYDKDF (reference sequence). V lost 6 bases to trimming and J lost 7 bases; unmatched junction nucleotides: 9. The CDR3 DNA reads as TGTGCCACCAGGTTGGACAGGGGGGTCGGGGAGCAGTACTTC. Translating gives CATRLDRGVGEQYF.

The chain is built from TRBV4-1 and TRBJ2-1; 8 positions agree with TRBD2. V shed 0 bases, J shed 3 bases, and the junction held 4 bases outside the gene matches. From germline, CDR1 is MGHRA and CDR2 YSYEKL. The CDR3 covers 16 residues. The chain's CDR3 is CASSQDWAGGYNEQFF. The CDR3 nucleotides are TGCGCCAGCAGCCAAGATTGGGCGGGAGGCTACAATGAGCAGTTCTTC.

Regarding this clonotype: Germline is not matched at one junction end, which may reflect a read error. V usage is TRBV7-9 and J usage is TRBJ1-2, with 8 bases that match TRBD1. Germline CDR1 and CDR2: SEHNR and FQNEAQ (reference sequence). The CDR3 extends over 13 amino acids. The CDR3 DNA reads TGTGCCAGCAGCTCGACAGGGGACTATGGCTACGCCTTC. Protein sequence: CASSSTGDYGYAF.

This clonotype was detected a few times. The gene calls are TRBV20-1 and TRBJ2-5; 12 positions agree with TRBD2. Germline V gene sequence: CDR1 DFQATT, CDR2 SNEGSKA (reference sequence). V trimming: 5 bases; J trimming: 3 bases; junction bases outside the gene matches: 4. This CDR3 is 14 amino acids long. The DNA for the CDR3 is TGCAGTGCTCAGAGGACTAGCGGGAAAGAGACCCAGTACTTC. This translates into CSAQRTSGKETQYF.

There are many counts of this clonotype. V usage is TRBV12-3 or TRBV12-4 and J usage is TRBJ2-7; no firm D call. This CDR3 is 13 amino acids long. V lost 0 bases and J 0 bases, leaving 3 bases between the germline ends. DNA of the CDR3: TGTGCCAGCAGTTTAGCACCCTCCTACGAGCAGTACTTC. Translating gives CASSLAPSYEQYF.

V is TRBV6-2 or TRBV6-3 and J is TRBJ2-7; 8 bases map to TRBD2. V was pared by 5 bases and J by 3 bases, with 6 bases of the junction left unmatched. Looked up from germline, CDR1 is MNHEY and CDR2 is SVGEGT. The CDR3 contains 14 residues. CDR3 protein: CASSLLAELYEQYF. The CDR3 nucleotides are TGTGCCAGCAGTCTACTAGCGGAACTCTACGAGCAGTACTTC.

As concerns this clonotype: A read error may produce the germline difference seen at one junction end. The rearrangement joins TRBV7-6 to TRBJ2-5; possibly TRBD2 for D (6 bases). CDR1 and CDR2 from the germline V gene are SGHVS and FNYEAQ. The CDR3 has 17 residues. CDR3 coding DNA: TGTGCCATCAGCTTATTTGGGCGGACTACGGAAATTGAGACCCAGTACTTC. This sequence encodes CAISLFGRTTEIETQYF.

The V and J genes are TRBV7-9 and TRBJ1-5, with D hard to call. This CDR3 spans 15 amino acids. Trimming stripped 3 bases from V and 2 bases from J, with 11 bases between. CDR1 is SEHNR, CDR2 FQNEAQ, per germline (reference sequence). CDR3 sequence reads: CASSLGNMGNQPQHF. DNA of the CDR3: TGTGCCAGCAGCTTGGGGAACATGGGCAATCAGCCCCAGCATTTT. Together with reference TRBV7-9 and TRBJ1-5, the CDR3 gives the full variable domain: DTGVSQNPRHKITKRGQNVTFRCDPISEHNRLYWYRQTLGQGPEFLTYFQNEAQLEKSRLLSDRFSAERPKGSFSTLEIQRTEQGDSAMYLCASSLGNMGNQPQHFGDGTRLSIL.

V and J are TRBV7-4 and TRBJ1-5; D uncertain. V gave up 1 base and J gave up 7 bases, with 11 bases separating them. The CDR3 covers 14 residues. Per the germline V gene, CDR1 is SGHVT and CDR2 is SQSDAQ. The CDR3: CASSLVLSLQPQHF. The CDR3 coding sequence is TGTGCCAGCAGCTTAGTGTTATCGCTCCAGCCCCAGCATTTT.

This clonotype came up a few times. This chain joins TRBV2 and TRBJ1-6; possible D gene TRBD1, 5 bases. V lost 5 bases to trimming and J lost 0 bases, with 14 bases between them. Germline-derived CDR1 and CDR2 are SNHLY and FYNNEI. The CDR3 covers 17 residues. CDR3 DNA: TGTGCCAGCAGTCGTATAGGGGAGTACTCCTATAATTCACCCCTCCACTTT. Protein product: CASSRIGEYSYNSPLHF.

This clonotype was seen only a few times. This chain joins TRBV21-1 and TRBJ2-2; the D call TRBD1 from the table was never checked on the DNA. TRBV21-1 is a pseudogene locus. The CDR3 is 16 amino acids. This CDR3 is CASSPPGQGNTGELFF. The CDR3, as DNA: TGTGCCAGCAGCCCGCCGGGACAGGGGAACACCGGGGAGCTGTTTTTT.

This clonotype was observed at least ten times. The chain couples TRBV7-8 to TRBJ2-1; tentative D call: TRBD2 (6 bases). CDR3 length: 15 amino acids. Looked up from germline, CDR1 is SGHVS and CDR2 is FQNEAQ. V dropped 5 bases and J dropped 2 bases, with 13 bases sitting between them. The CDR3 DNA follows: TGTGCCAGCAGCCCCTTGCGGGGTACCTACAATGAGCAGTTCTTC. It translates to CASSPLRGTYNEQFF.

A note on this clonotype: A read error may produce the germline difference seen at one junction end. DNA of the CDR3: TGTGCCAGCAGCTTGGGGACTAGCGGGATGATAGGGGAGCTGTTTTTT. The encoded protein is CASSLGTSGMIGELFF. The chain has TRBV5-3 and TRBJ2-2; 13 nucleotides align to TRBD2. TRBV5-3 is treated as an ORF (open reading frame) with a function not yet certain. The CDR3 covers 16 residues.

This clonotype was observed many times. The chain links TRBV29-1 to TRBJ2-3, with D uncertain. The CDR3 is 13 residues long. CDR1 is SQVTM, CDR2 ANQGSEA, per germline. The V gene lost 3 bases and the J gene lost 2 bases, with 9 bases spanning the gap. CDR3 region: CSVDLGLTDTQYF. Written as DNA, the CDR3 is TGCAGCGTTGACCTCGGTCTCACAGATACGCAGTATTTT.

About this clonotype itself: A much more abundant neighbour one base away suggests this may be a read error. The rearrangement uses TRBV28 and TRBJ2-7; D gene ambiguous. The CDR3 spans 13 residues. CDR1 MDHEN and CDR2 SYDVKM come from the germline V gene. In DNA form, the CDR3 reads TGTGTCAGCAGTTCAACCCCGAGGATCGAGCAGTACTTC. Translation: CVSSSTPRIEQYF.

This clonotype was found a few times. The V and J genes are TRBV19 and TRBJ1-2; 7 bases align to TRBD1. This CDR3 region has 12 residues. The germline V gene has CDR1 LNHDA and CDR2 SQIVND (reference sequence). J lost 4 bases, V lost 7 bases, and 3 bases had no gene match. The DNA of the CDR3 is TGTGCCAGTACCAGGGACAGCTATGGCTACACCTTC. This sequence encodes CASTRDSYGYTF.

There are a few counts of this clonotype. This chain joins TRBV7-9 and TRBJ2-3; TRBD1 might be the D (5 bases). The germline gives CDR1 SEHNR, CDR2 FQNEAQ (reference sequence). Trimming took off 6 bases at V and 4 bases at J, with 11 bases between the two ends. This CDR3 has 13 amino acids. The CDR3 region has the DNA TGTGCCAGCAGTTACCAAGGGGCAGATACGCAGTATTTT. It is translated as CASSYQGADTQYF.

This clonotype was picked up many times. J is TRBJ2-7 and V is TRBV20-1, with a weak D call TRBD1 (6 bases). CDR3 length: 14 residues. Trimming left V 5 bases short and J 0 bases short, with 14 bases between. Germline assignment: CDR1 DFQATT and CDR2 SNEGSKA (reference sequence). The CDR3 here is CSASNRVSSYEQYF. In DNA, the CDR3 is TGCAGTGCTTCTAACAGGGTCAGCTCCTACGAGCAGTACTTC.

The chain links TRBV7-8 to TRBJ2-3; 8 positions match TRBD2. The V gene end was trimmed by 5 bases and the J gene end by 3 bases; junction bases not matched to a gene: 7. Germline V gene data show CDR1 as SGHVS and CDR2 as FQNEAQ. The CDR3 has 15 residues. CDR3 in amino acids: CASSNSGTWTDTQYF. CDR3 sequence (DNA): TGTGCCAGCAGCAATAGCGGGACATGGACAGATACGCAGTATTTT.